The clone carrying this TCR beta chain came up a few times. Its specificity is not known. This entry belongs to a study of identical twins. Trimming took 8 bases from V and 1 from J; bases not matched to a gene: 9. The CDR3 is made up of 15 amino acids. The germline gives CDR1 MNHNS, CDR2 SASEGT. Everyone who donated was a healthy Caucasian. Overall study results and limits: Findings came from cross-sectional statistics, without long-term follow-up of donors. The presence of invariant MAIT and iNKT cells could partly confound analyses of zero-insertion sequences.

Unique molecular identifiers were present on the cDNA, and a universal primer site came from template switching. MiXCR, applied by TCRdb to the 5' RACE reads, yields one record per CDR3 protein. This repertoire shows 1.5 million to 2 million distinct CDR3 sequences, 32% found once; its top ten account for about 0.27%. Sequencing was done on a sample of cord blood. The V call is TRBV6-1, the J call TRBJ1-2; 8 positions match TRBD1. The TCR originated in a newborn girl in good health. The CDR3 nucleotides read TGTGCCAGCCGACCACAGGGGGGGTTTAACTATGGCTACACCTTC. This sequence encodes CASRPQGGFNYGYTF.